Below are 30 T cell receptor beta chains sequenced from a single sample in a study of CD8+ T cells in alopecia areata. Treatment given: oral pan-JAK inhibitor, 5-10 mg twice daily. Extraction of RNA preceded its reverse transcription into cDNA, which served as the sequencing template. Sequencing was performed with immunoSEQ multiplex PCR; in TCRdb, only in-frame clones are kept and a portion is missing. Of about 270,000 clones listed, about 62% are singletons. The sample here was CD4+ T cells sorted from blood, taken around week 53, from a patient treated with tofacitinib. The receptors come from a human donor with alopecia areata.

This chain joins TRBV5-1 and TRBJ1-2, with a tentative D call TRBD1 (5 bases). V lost 4 bases to trimming and J lost 7 bases, with 11 bases between them. The V gene's germline CDR1 is SGHRS and CDR2 YFSETQ. The CDR3 spans 12 residues. The CDR3 loop is CASSPREGGYTF. The CDR3, as DNA: TGCGCCAGCAGCCCCAGGGAAGGTGGCTACACCTTC.

CDR3 region: CAWSVPAGSPLHF. DNA of the CDR3: TGTGCCTGGAGTGTACCGGCGGGTTCACCCCTCCACTTT. This chain joins TRBV30 and TRBJ1-6; D remains unclear. This CDR3 contains 13 residues. Germline CDR1 GTSNPN, CDR2 SVGIG (reference sequence). Trimming took 0 bases from V and 9 from J, leaving 9 bases between them.

This clone was counted between two and nine times. The chain uses TRBV10-3 and TRBJ1-6; perhaps TRBD1 as D (5 bases). Germline CDR1 reads ENHRY; CDR2 reads SYGVKD. The CDR3 extends over 14 amino acids. Trimming shortened V by 4 bases and J by 9 bases, and 13 bases separated the two germline ends. In nucleotides, the CDR3 is TGTGCCATCAGTGCCCCAGGGATCGCTTCACCCCTCCACTTT. This encodes CAISAPGIASPLHF.

There are a few counts of this clone. The chain couples TRBV2 to TRBJ2-3; D may be TRBD1 (6 bases). V was shortened by 8 bases and J by 1 base, with 10 bases between the two germline ends. Germline CDR1 SNHLY, CDR2 FYNNEI. The CDR3 runs 13 residues. CDR3 nucleotide sequence: TGTGCCAGCGGACAGCCGGGCACAGATACGCAGTATTTT. Amino acids: CASGQPGTDTQYF.

V usage is TRBV9 and J usage is TRBJ2-7, with D perhaps TRBD2 (6 bases). Per the germline V gene, CDR1 is SGDLS and CDR2 is YYNGEE. This CDR3 comprises 14 residues. V lost 2 bases and J 7 bases, leaving 16 bases between the germline ends. The CDR3: CASSVLPGVGEQYF. DNA of the CDR3: TGTGCCAGCAGCGTCCTTCCGGGGGTAGGGGAGCAGTACTTC.

In this sample, this clone turned up a few times. The CDR3, as DNA: TGTGCCAGCAGCTTTCCAGGGGGCTCAGGGGAGACCCAGTACTTC. This encodes CASSFPGGSGETQYF. The chain links TRBV7-9 to TRBJ2-5; 8 positions match TRBD1. CDR1 and CDR2 from the germline V gene are SEHNR and FQNEAQ (reference sequence). V gave up 3 bases and J gave up 5 bases; unmatched junction bases: 8. The CDR3 is made up of 15 amino acids.

Only a few counts were recorded for this clone. The CDR3 DNA sequence: TGCAGCGTTGTGAAGGGGGGGGAGACCCAGTACTTC. Translating gives CSVVKGGETQYF. The chain employs TRBV29-1 and TRBJ2-5; possible D gene TRBD2, 7 bases. Germline CDR1 is SQVTM and CDR2 is ANQGSEA. Trimming stripped 4 bases from V and 5 bases from J, with 11 bases between. CDR3 length: 12 amino acids.

This chain joins TRBV11-3 and TRBJ2-5; D is possibly TRBD1 or TRBD2 (5 bases each). CDR3 length equals 13 residues. The germline CDR1 and CDR2 sequences are SGHNT and YENEEA. V lost 8 bases and J lost 5, with 15 bases in between. The CDR3 DNA follows: TGTGCCAGCGGAAGAGGGGTACAGGAGACCCAGTACTTC. Protein sequence: CASGRGVQETQYF.

The chain joins TRBV7-9 to TRBJ2-7; maybe TRBD1 (6 bases). Between the trimmed V and J ends, which lost 5 bases and 3 bases, there was a span of 17 bases. The CDR3 covers 15 residues. CDR1 is SEHNR and CDR2 is FQNEAQ in the germline V gene (reference sequence). The CDR3, as DNA: TGTGCCAGCAGCCCTGGGTTCCCCAGGGGCTACGAGCAGTACTTC. It is translated as CASSPGFPRGYEQYF.

The chain joins TRBV14 to TRBJ2-2; D is uncertain. Germline V gene sequence: CDR1 SGHDN, CDR2 FVKESK. CDR3 length: 12 amino acids. Trimming cost V 1 base and J 9 bases, with 6 bases left between them. The CDR3 is CASSQAGRELFF. In DNA, the CDR3 is TGTGCCAGCAGCCAAGCCGGACGGGAGCTGTTTTTT.

The chain uses TRBV19 and TRBJ1-2, with D unresolved. The ends were cut back, 6 bases at V and 8 bases at J, with 13 bases in the middle. The germline gives CDR1 LNHDA, CDR2 SQIVND (reference sequence). This CDR3 comprises 12 residues. The DNA of the CDR3 is TGTGCCAGTAGATCTCCGCCGGGCGGCTACACCTTC. It specifies CASRSPPGGYTF.

The V and J genes are TRBV7-9 and TRBJ1-2; no clear D. Looked up from germline, CDR1 is SEHNR and CDR2 is FQNEAQ (reference sequence). This CDR3 is built from 18 residues. Trimming took 1 base from V and 8 from J, leaving 26 bases between them. In DNA, the CDR3 is TGTGCCAGCAGCTTAGGGAGTGCGAGGCAATCCGCCCCTTCGGGCTACACCTTC. Its translation is CASSLGSARQSAPSGYTF.

The chain employs TRBV9 and TRBJ2-7; D possibly uses TRBD1 or TRBD2 (6 bases each). The CDR3 consists of 16 residues. Germline CDR1 reads SGDLS; CDR2 reads YYNGEE. V lost 3 bases and J lost 6, with 22 bases in between. For the CDR3, the DNA is TGTGCCAGCAGCGCCGTTGAAAAGGGGGGATCCCTCGAGCAGTACTTC. Translation gives CASSAVEKGGSLEQYF.

In its sample, this clone was seen a few times. This chain connects TRBV4-1 to TRBJ1-1; D is possibly TRBD1 (6 bases). The ends were cut back, 0 bases at V and 1 base at J, with 15 bases in the middle. Germline values: CDR1 MGHRA, CDR2 YSYEKL. This CDR3 comprises 17 residues. CDR3 nucleotide sequence: TGCGCCAGCAGCCAAGATTATGGGGGGCATTCGAACACTGAAGCTTTCTTT. Protein product: CASSQDYGGHSNTEAFF.

This clone was seen just once. V is TRBV30 and J is TRBJ2-1; tentatively, D is TRBD2 (5 bases). Germline V gene lookup returns CDR1 GTSNPN and CDR2 SVGIG (reference sequence). V was pared by 5 bases and J by 3 bases, with 11 bases between. There are 13 residues in the CDR3. The CDR3 sequence is CAWEDGNYNEQFF. In DNA form, the CDR3 reads TGTGCCTGGGAGGACGGGAACTACAATGAGCAGTTCTTC.

As to this clone: The sample contains more than one DNA sequence encoding this CDR3. The chain joins TRBV30 to TRBJ2-2, with D perhaps TRBD1 (5 bases). This CDR3 contains 13 residues. Between the trimmed V and J ends, which lost 4 bases and 0 bases, there was a span of 6 bases. Germline CDR1 is GTSNPN and CDR2 is SVGIG (reference sequence). The CDR3 nucleotides read TGTGCCTGGAAAGGGGCGAACACCGGGGAGCTGTTTTTT. It codes for CAWKGANTGELFF.

The chain combines TRBV30 with TRBJ2-7, with D possibly being TRBD2 (6 bases). This CDR3 has 16 amino acids. The V gene's germline CDR1 is GTSNPN and CDR2 SVGIG (reference sequence). The V gene lost 5 bases and the J gene lost 6 bases, with 26 bases spanning the gap. The CDR3, as DNA: TGTGCCTGGGCTCGGTCAGGGTCGGGCAGGCGGGGCGAGCAGTACTTC. Translating gives CAWARSGSGRRGEQYF.

The rearrangement links TRBV18 to TRBJ1-1; D call uncertain. The V gene lost 3 bases and the J gene lost 2 bases, with 7 bases spanning the gap. This CDR3 has 13 residues. The germline V gene encodes CDR1 KGHSH and CDR2 LQKENI. The CDR3 loop reads CASSPKINTEAFF. The DNA for the CDR3 is TGTGCCAGCTCACCGAAGATTAACACTGAAGCTTTCTTT. The whole variable domain, filled in from reference TRBV18 and TRBJ1-1, reads NAGVMQNPRHLVRRRGQEARLRCSPMKGHSHVYWYRQLPEEGLKFMVYLQKENIIDESGMPKERFSAEFPKEGPSILRIQQVVRGDSAAYFCASSPKINTEAFFGQGTRLTVV.

V gene TRBV30 combines with J gene TRBJ1-6, with TRBD1 matching over 12 bases. The CDR3 extends over 16 amino acids. V lost 0 bases, J lost 10 bases, and 7 bases stayed unmatched. Per the germline V gene, CDR1 is GTSNPN and CDR2 is SVGIG (reference sequence). The CDR3 sequence: CAWSVGQGAFSSPLHF. Here the CDR3 DNA reads TGTGCCTGGAGTGTGGGACAGGGGGCATTCAGCTCACCCCTCCACTTT.

The V gene is TRBV18, the J gene TRBJ2-5, with unresolved D. V gave up 2 bases and J gave up 6 bases, with 10 bases separating them. The CDR3 loop spans 13 amino acids. Germline V gene data show CDR1 as KGHSH and CDR2 as LQKENI. CDR3 bases: TGTGCCAGCTCACCAAATCATCAACAGACCCAGTACTTC. It is translated as CASSPNHQQTQYF.

The V call is TRBV5-1, the J call TRBJ2-5; the D is unclear. The germline V and J ends were trimmed by 1 base and 4 bases, with 8 bases remaining between them. CDR1 is SGHRS, CDR2 YFSETQ, per germline. There are 13 residues in the CDR3. The CDR3 sequence is CASSLSPGETQYF. For the CDR3, the DNA is TGCGCCAGCAGCTTGTCCCCAGGAGAGACCCAGTACTTC.

This chain uses TRBV7-8 with TRBJ2-5; D is unresolved. The V end was cut by 1 base, the J end by 1 base, with 7 bases between. This CDR3 contains 14 residues. Germline assignment: CDR1 SGHVS and CDR2 FQNEAQ. The CDR3 DNA reads as TGTGCCAGCAGCTTAGACCCCTCCCAAGAGACCCAGTACTTC. Translated, it gives CASSLDPSQETQYF. The full variable domain, its missing parts supplied by reference TRBV7-8 and TRBJ2-5, is GAGVSQSPRYKVAKRGQDVALRCDPISGHVSLFWYQQALGQGPEFLTYFQNEAQLDKSGLPSDRFFAERPEGSVSTLKIQRTQQEDSAVYLCASSLDPSQETQYFGPGTRLLVL.

The rearrangement links TRBV4-1 to TRBJ2-1; unclear D gene. Germline V gene lookup returns CDR1 MGHRA and CDR2 YSYEKL. V lost 1 base and J 9 bases, leaving 4 bases between the germline ends. The CDR3 has 11 residues. The CDR3 loop reads CASSQVREQFF. CDR3 in DNA: TGCGCCAGCAGCCAAGTACGTGAGCAGTTCTTC.

CDR3 residues: CASSPLQGKGPLHF. CDR3 nucleotide sequence: TGTGCCAGCAGCCCCCTTCAGGGTAAAGGACCCCTCCACTTT. V gene TRBV9 combines with J gene TRBJ1-6, with D maybe TRBD1 (5 bases). V was clipped by 4 bases and J by 12 bases, with 17 bases between them. Germline CDR1 is SGDLS and CDR2 is YYNGEE. This CDR3 region has 14 residues.

This rearrangement joins TRBV9 to TRBJ2-1; D not certain. In germline, CDR1 is SGDLS, CDR2 YYNGEE. V was clipped by 1 base and J by 4 bases, with 6 bases between them. This CDR3 region has 13 residues. This CDR3 reads CASSVTSYNEQFF. CDR3 DNA: TGTGCCAGCAGCGTAACGTCGTACAATGAGCAGTTCTTC. Based on the CDR3 plus reference TRBV9 and TRBJ2-1, the full variable domain is DSGVTQTPKHLITATGQRVTLRCSPRSGDLSVYWYQQSLDQGLQFLIQYYNGEERAKGNILERFSAQQFPDLHSELNLSSLELGDSALYFCASSVTSYNEQFFGPGTRLTVL.

This chain uses TRBV27 with TRBJ2-7; 7 bases are shared with TRBD1. This CDR3 contains 16 residues. Per the germline V gene, CDR1 is MNHEY and CDR2 is SMNVEV (reference sequence). The junction had 13 bases not matched to a gene; V was cut back by 3 bases and J by 5 bases. The CDR3 loop reads CASSLEINRGGDEQYF. DNA of the CDR3: TGTGCCAGCAGTTTGGAGATTAACAGGGGTGGCGACGAGCAGTACTTC.

As concerns this clone: This same CDR3 is encoded by further DNA sequences in the sample. The rearrangement uses TRBV29-1 and TRBJ2-7; 9 bases match TRBD1. Germline loops: CDR1 SQVTM, CDR2 ANQGSEA. This CDR3 spans 13 amino acids. The V and J ends lost 1 base and 2 bases, in that order; junction bases with no gene match: 0. This CDR3 is CSVEGTGAYEQYF. In DNA form, the CDR3 reads TGCAGCGTTGAAGGGACAGGGGCCTACGAGCAGTACTTC.

This clone appeared a few times. The chain is built from TRBV29-1 and TRBJ2-5, with D tentatively TRBD1 (6 bases). This CDR3 has 13 residues. CDR1 is SQVTM and CDR2 is ANQGSEA in the germline V gene. Trimming took off 6 bases at V and 4 bases at J, with 15 bases between the two ends. The DNA for the CDR3 is TGCAGCGTACACAGGGTTCTCGGAGAGACCCAGTACTTC. It yields the protein CSVHRVLGETQYF.

This clone was observed at least ten times. The chain has TRBV4-3 and TRBJ2-3; 12 bases are shared with TRBD2. V shed 0 bases and J 9 bases; nucleotides not matched to a gene: 7. Germline assignment: CDR1 LGHNA and CDR2 YSLEER. The CDR3 extends over 16 amino acids. The CDR3 here is CASSQDPLAGGPTQYF. CDR3 coding DNA: TGCGCCAGCAGCCAAGATCCCCTAGCGGGGGGGCCAACGCAGTATTTT.

This rearrangement joins TRBV5-1 to TRBJ2-7, with 7 nucleotides matching TRBD1. Germline lookup yields CDR1 SGHRS and CDR2 YFSETQ. This CDR3 is built from 15 residues. V dropped 4 bases and J dropped 5; count of bases not matched to a gene: 12. The CDR3 DNA reads as TGCGCCAGCAGCGTAACCACAGGGGTTTCGAACGAGCAGTACTTC. Its protein is CASSVTTGVSNEQYF. Based on the CDR3 plus reference TRBV5-1 and TRBJ2-7, the full variable domain is KAGVTQTPRYLIKTRGQQVTLSCSPISGHRSVSWYQQTPGQGLQFLFEYFSETQRNKGNFPGRFSGRQFSNSRSEMNVSTLELGDSALYLCASSVTTGVSNEQYFGPGTRLTVT.